This T cell receptor (beta chain) was profiled in a study of T-cell memory formation after mild COVID-19. Whole-study findings and limits: What remained unconfirmed was the SARS-CoV-2 specificity of second-wave clones peaking on day 37. For contracting clones, CD4+ ones sat mainly in CM and EM, CD8+ in EMRA. From day 15 to 85, contracting clones were balanced between CD4 and CD8, whereas later expanders leaned toward CD4+.

This clonotype has just a few counts. Antigen unknown. V lost 3 bases to trimming and J lost 5 bases, with 14 bases between them. The germline gives CDR1 MNHEY, CDR2 SMNVEV (reference sequence). The CDR3 consists of 15 residues. Sample barcodes and UMIs were carried by the TCR alpha and TCR beta cDNA libraries that 5'RACE generated with constant-segment primers. TCRdb reprocessed the 5' RACE reads with MiXCR, giving one entry per CDR3 protein. The sample carries hundreds of thousands of distinct CDR3 sequences, 17% recorded once. The chain carries TRBV27 and TRBJ2-1; D not resolved. This receptor was identified in an adult woman who had mild COVID-19 (a few samples of this study predate the infection). Cell type and time point are not known. The source material was PBMCs or a T cell subset sorted from them (not recorded which). CDR3 coding DNA: TGTGCCAGCAGTTTTGTAAATAAAGTCCACAATGAGCAGTTCTTC. It codes for CASSFVNKVHNEQFF.